Listed here are 32 T cell receptor beta chains from one sample, sequenced in a study of technical replicates of blood from four donors. The repertoire was sequenced with immunoSEQ multiplex PCR; TCRdb's copy has only in-frame clones and lacks some. Counted here are approximately 81,000 clones, roughly four fifths occurring once; the ten biggest clones make up nearly 4%. The material sequenced was PBMCs. These receptors came from a human donor in good health. Some clones in this sample may be carry-over from other donors' samples.

This clone occurred a few times. The genes are TRBV6-1 and TRBJ1-2; tentative D call: TRBD1 (5 bases). Trimming left V 4 bases short and J 3 bases short, with 18 bases between. Germline CDR1 and CDR2: MNHNS and SASEGT. The length of the CDR3 is 16 residues. CDR3 region: CASSGRQSPGYYGYTF. The CDR3 DNA follows: TGTGCCAGCAGTGGACGACAGAGCCCCGGGTACTATGGCTACACCTTC.

The chain links TRBV6-5 to TRBJ2-2; TRBD1 aligns across 10 bases. Germline loops: CDR1 MNHEY, CDR2 SVGAGI. CDR3 length: 14 amino acids. The ends lost 10 bases at V and 3 bases at J; junction bases unmatched: 5. CDR3 loop: CATRQGADTGELFF. The CDR3 DNA reads as TGTGCCACCAGACAGGGGGCCGACACCGGGGAGCTGTTTTTT.

This clone was seen once. The V gene is TRBV6-6, the J gene TRBJ2-7; TRBD2 aligns across 12 bases. Germline V gives CDR1 MNHNY, CDR2 SVGAGI (reference sequence). With V trimmed by 6 bases and J by 2 bases, 5 bases remained unmatched. This CDR3 has 15 residues. The CDR3 loop is CASRALAGGPYEQYF. CDR3 DNA sequence: TGTGCCAGCAGAGCACTAGCGGGGGGCCCCTACGAGCAGTACTTC.

This chain connects TRBV5-6 to TRBJ2-7, with D tentatively TRBD1 (5 bases). This CDR3 is 14 amino acids long. Germline assignment: CDR1 SGHDT and CDR2 YYEEEE. Between the trimmed V and J ends, which lost 6 bases and 3 bases, there was a span of 16 bases. CDR3 coding DNA: TGTGCCAGCACTATTAAACAGGTGTTCTACGAGCAGTACTTC. Amino acids: CASTIKQVFYEQYF.

This clone was seen only a few times. The rearrangement uses TRBV29-1 and TRBJ2-7; TRBD1 might be the D (5 bases). From germline, CDR1 is SQVTM and CDR2 ANQGSEA. The CDR3 runs to 12 residues. The V gene lost 2 bases and the J gene lost 7 bases, with 12 bases spanning the gap. The CDR3 coding sequence is TGCAGCGTTGAACAGGGTTTTGAGGAGCAGTACTTC. Translation: CSVEQGFEEQYF.

The sample holds one count of this clone. This chain uses TRBV6-1 with TRBJ1-2; no reliable D call. The length of the CDR3 is 13 residues. Germline V gene data show CDR1 as MNHNS and CDR2 as SASEGT. Trimming removed 2 bases at V and 4 bases at J, with 8 bases between. In DNA form, the CDR3 reads TGTGCCAGCAGTGAACGGTGGAGCTATGGCTACACCTTC. Protein: CASSERWSYGYTF.

This clone was seen a few times. V usage is TRBV7-9 and J usage is TRBJ1-2, with TRBD1 matching 10 bases. V lost 6 bases and J lost 3; bases outside the gene matches: 10. The length of the CDR3 is 16 residues. The V gene's germline CDR1 is SEHNR and CDR2 FQNEAQ (reference sequence). The CDR3 loop reads CASSSAGTGEDYGYTF. In DNA, the CDR3 is TGTGCCAGCAGTTCCGCCGGGACAGGGGAAGACTATGGCTACACCTTC.

The chain carries TRBV13 and TRBJ2-1; TRBD1 matches 8 bases. Germline CDR1 reads PRHDT; CDR2 reads FYEKMQ (reference sequence). V dropped 3 bases and J dropped 3; count of bases not matched to a gene: 7. This CDR3 has 16 amino acids. The CDR3 protein is CASSFRPGGIYNEQFF. In DNA, the CDR3 is TGTGCCAGCAGCTTCCGGCCAGGGGGCATCTACAATGAGCAGTTCTTC.

This rearrangement joins TRBV5-6 to TRBJ2-1; D might be TRBD2 (5 bases). V was trimmed by 0 bases and J by 12 bases, leaving 10 bases between them. Germline-derived CDR1 and CDR2 are SGHDT and YYEEEE. The CDR3 sequence is 12 residues long. This chain's CDR3 is CASSLGAGGQFF. The CDR3 nucleotides read TGTGCCAGCAGCTTGGGGGCAGGAGGGCAGTTCTTC.

The CDR3 region is CASSPNRGGYGYTF. The CDR3 region has the DNA TGTGCCAGCAGTCCGAACAGGGGTGGCTATGGCTACACCTTC. V usage is TRBV2 and J usage is TRBJ1-2, with 7 bases that match TRBD1. CDR3 size: 14 residues. From germline, CDR1 is SNHLY and CDR2 FYNNEI. The V and J ends lost 5 bases and 4 bases, in that order; junction bases with no gene match: 7.

A few counts support this clone. The chain has TRBV7-9 and TRBJ1-1, with TRBD1 matching 7 bases. V lost 5 bases to trimming and J lost 7 bases; unmatched junction nucleotides: 10. Germline CDR1 is SEHNR and CDR2 is FQNEAQ (reference sequence). This CDR3 comprises 14 residues. The CDR3 loop reads CASSTRQGGSEAFF. In DNA form, the CDR3 reads TGTGCCAGCAGCACCCGACAGGGAGGTAGTGAAGCTTTCTTT.

The CDR3 sequence is CASTAGVWGETQYF. For the CDR3, the DNA is TGTGCCAGCACTGCGGGTGTTTGGGGAGAGACCCAGTACTTC. V gene TRBV2 combines with J gene TRBJ2-5; D might be TRBD2 (5 bases). The germline V gene has CDR1 SNHLY and CDR2 FYNNEI. There are 14 residues in the CDR3. V was cut by 7 bases and J by 4 bases, with 16 bases left in between.

The rearrangement uses TRBV11-1 and TRBJ1-3; TRBD1 might be the D (5 bases). The CDR3 contains 16 residues. Germline assignment: CDR1 SGHAT and CDR2 FQDESV (reference sequence). Trimming stripped 2 bases from V and 0 bases from J, with 11 bases between. The CDR3 nucleotides are TGTGCCAGCAGCTTAAACACAGGAGACTCTGGAAACACCATATATTTT. Translating gives CASSLNTGDSGNTIYF.

The genes are TRBV10-3 and TRBJ1-2; possibly TRBD1 for D (5 bases). Trimming stripped 6 bases from V and 7 bases from J, with 9 bases between. Germline assignment: CDR1 ENHRY and CDR2 SYGVKD. The CDR3 length is 11 residues. CDR3 in DNA: TGTGCCATCAGCCGGGACTTTGGCTACACCTTC. This encodes CAISRDFGYTF.

J is TRBJ2-1 and V is TRBV15; D may be TRBD2 (6 bases). Germline V CDR1 and CDR2: LNHNV, YYDKDF (reference sequence). The CDR3 loop spans 16 amino acids. Trimming removed 0 bases from V and 3 bases from J, with 12 bases in between. In nucleotides, the CDR3 is TGTGCCACCAGCAGAGAAGTTGTGGGACTCTACAATGAGCAGTTCTTC. It encodes CATSREVVGLYNEQFF.

CDR3 amino acids: CASSLGQGFYEQYF. As DNA, the CDR3 is TGTGCCAGCAGCCTAGGACAGGGGTTCTACGAGCAGTACTTC. The genes are TRBV28 and TRBJ2-7; 9 bases align to TRBD1. Losses at the gene ends were 6 bases for V and 3 bases for J; bases not matched to a gene: 6. The germline V gene encodes CDR1 MDHEN and CDR2 SYDVKM. CDR3 size: 14 residues. Filled out from reference TRBV28 and TRBJ2-7, the complete variable domain reads DVKVTQSSRYLVKRTGEKVFLECVQDMDHENMFWYRQDPGLGLRLIYFSYDVKMKEKGDIPEGYSVSREKKERFSLILESASTNQTSMYLCASSLGQGFYEQYFGPGTRLTVT.

The chain is built from TRBV5-1 and TRBJ2-4, with D unresolved. The CDR3 contains 14 residues. Looked up from germline, CDR1 is SGHRS and CDR2 is YFSETQ. DNA of the CDR3: TGCGGCCCGCCTAGAACTAAAGCCAAAAACATTCAGTACTTC. It is translated as CGPPRTKAKNIQYF.

The chain recombines TRBV7-9 with TRBJ1-5; 7 bases agree with TRBD1. V lost 5 bases and J lost 2; bases outside the gene matches: 3. Germline CDR1 and CDR2: SEHNR and FQNEAQ (reference sequence). The CDR3 totals 14 residues. The CDR3 nucleotides read TGTGCCAGCAGCCCTGGGACAGGCAATCAGCCCCAGCATTTT. Translating it yields CASSPGTGNQPQHF. The entire variable domain, with the rest obtained from reference TRBV7-9 and TRBJ1-5, is as follows: DTGVSQNPRHKITKRGQNVTFRCDPISEHNRLYWYRQTLGQGPEFLTYFQNEAQLEKSRLLSDRFSAERPKGSFSTLEIQRTEQGDSAMYLCASSPGTGNQPQHFGDGTRLSIL.

This chain links TRBV9 with TRBJ2-5; 11 positions agree with TRBD1. Germline trimming cut 4 bases from V and 5 bases from J; bases unmatched to any gene: 7. The CDR3 extends over 15 amino acids. Per germline, CDR1 SGDLS and CDR2 YYNGEE. The CDR3 region is CASSPGQGGRETQYF. CDR3 in DNA: TGTGCCAGCAGCCCGGGACAGGGGGGTAGGGAGACCCAGTACTTC.

V and J are TRBV5-5 and TRBJ2-5; 9 bases match TRBD1. This CDR3 contains 16 residues. Germline V gene sequence: CDR1 SGHKS, CDR2 YYEKEE (reference sequence). V lost 5 bases, J lost 8 bases, and 16 bases stayed unmatched. CDR3 amino acids: CASRPGLGTGFLTQYF. CDR3 in DNA: TGTGCCAGCAGACCGGGCCTCGGGACAGGGTTCCTAACCCAGTACTTC.

This clone has just one count. This chain joins TRBV29-1 and TRBJ1-3; no firm D call. There are 14 residues in the CDR3. V was trimmed by 7 bases and J by 0 bases, leaving 13 bases between them. The germline V gene encodes CDR1 SQVTM and CDR2 ANQGSEA. In DNA, the CDR3 is TGCAGCGCCAACGTCCCCGGCTCTGGAAACACCATATATTTT. Translating gives CSANVPGSGNTIYF.

The chain employs TRBV7-9 and TRBJ2-1, with TRBD2 matching over 7 bases. This CDR3 has 17 amino acids. V shed 8 bases and J 4 bases; nucleotides not matched to a gene: 17. The germline V gene has CDR1 SEHNR and CDR2 FQNEAQ (reference sequence). CDR3: CASGPLRAGRDYNEQFF. Written as DNA, the CDR3 is TGTGCCAGCGGCCCGTTACGAGCGGGAAGGGATTACAATGAGCAGTTCTTC.

The sample holds one count of this clone. The V gene is TRBV30, the J gene TRBJ2-1; weak D call: TRBD2 (6 bases). V dropped 4 bases and J dropped 12 bases, with 13 bases sitting between them. CDR3 length equals 11 residues. The germline V gene encodes CDR1 GTSNPN and CDR2 SVGIG (reference sequence). The CDR3: CAWTVAAGQFF. In nucleotides, the CDR3 is TGTGCCTGGACTGTAGCGGCCGGGCAGTTCTTC.

The chain employs TRBV4-3 and TRBJ2-3; 9 bases map to TRBD1. Germline trimming cut 1 base from V and 6 bases from J; bases unmatched to any gene: 5. The CDR3 has 15 amino acids. Germline CDR1 reads LGHNA; CDR2 reads YSLEER. CDR3 DNA sequence: TGCGCCAGCAGCCAAGGACAGGGGGGCCGGGATACGCAGTATTTT. Residues: CASSQGQGGRDTQYF.

A few counts support this clone. The genes are TRBV6-5 and TRBJ2-7; 9 positions match TRBD2. CDR3 length: 16 amino acids. Germline CDR1 is MNHEY and CDR2 is SVGAGI. With 0 bases clipped from V and 1 base from J, the junction kept 4 bases outside the gene matches. The CDR3 reads CASSYSGLAFSYEQYF. The CDR3 DNA reads TGTGCCAGCAGTTACTCCGGACTAGCGTTTTCCTACGAGCAGTACTTC.

This chain joins TRBV18 and TRBJ2-5; 8 bases map to TRBD1. V was pared by 3 bases and J by 5 bases, with 8 bases of the junction left unmatched. CDR1 is KGHSH and CDR2 is LQKENI in the germline V gene. CDR3 length equals 15 residues. CDR3 in amino acids: CASSPRQGSVETQYF. The CDR3 DNA reads TGTGCCAGCTCACCTCGACAGGGGAGCGTCGAGACCCAGTACTTC.

The table lists this clone with a few counts. This chain links TRBV19 with TRBJ1-1, with D possibly being TRBD1 (5 bases). Per germline, CDR1 LNHDA and CDR2 SQIVND (reference sequence). The CDR3 has 11 amino acids. V gave up 6 bases and J gave up 9 bases, with 11 bases separating them. The CDR3, as DNA: TGTGCCAGTAGGATGGGGACTCAAGCTTTCTTT. Its translation is CASRMGTQAFF.

The rearrangement joins TRBV9 to TRBJ2-1, with a tentative D call TRBD1 (5 bases). This CDR3 spans 15 amino acids. Germline assignment: CDR1 SGDLS and CDR2 YYNGEE. Trimming stripped 2 bases from V and 0 bases from J, with 9 bases between. The chain's CDR3 is CASSVGRSSYNEQFF. CDR3 DNA: TGTGCCAGCAGCGTGGGGCGGAGCTCCTACAATGAGCAGTTCTTC.

The rearrangement links TRBV7-9 to TRBJ1-2; D may be TRBD1 (6 bases). Trimming took 5 bases from V and 8 from J, leaving 15 bases between them. Germline V lookup: CDR1 SEHNR, CDR2 FQNEAQ (reference sequence). The CDR3 is 13 amino acids. The CDR3 loop reads CASSEGDVRGYTF. The CDR3 DNA is TGTGCCAGCAGCGAGGGGGACGTCCGGGGCTACACCTTC. Filled out from reference TRBV7-9 and TRBJ1-2, the complete variable domain reads DTGVSQNPRHKITKRGQNVTFRCDPISEHNRLYWYRQTLGQGPEFLTYFQNEAQLEKSRLLSDRFSAERPKGSFSTLEIQRTEQGDSAMYLCASSEGDVRGYTFGSGTRLTVV.

In its sample, this clone was seen a few times. V gene TRBV7-9 combines with J gene TRBJ2-1; TRBD1 agrees at 7 bases. Trimming cost V 5 bases and J 7 bases; bases outside gene matches: 5. This CDR3 comprises 13 residues. CDR1 and CDR2 from the germline V gene are SEHNR and FQNEAQ (reference sequence). The CDR3 is CASSEQGKNEQFF. The CDR3, as DNA: TGTGCCAGCAGCGAACAGGGGAAGAATGAGCAGTTCTTC.

This clone came up a few times. V is TRBV10-1 and J is TRBJ1-2, with D tentatively TRBD1 (5 bases). The ends were cut back, 3 bases at V and 6 bases at J, with 17 bases in the middle. Per germline, CDR1 WNHNN and CDR2 SYGVQD (reference sequence). The CDR3 extends over 15 amino acids. CDR3 coding DNA: TGCGCCAGCAGTGACCACAGTGGGGCGATGGATGGCTACACCTTC. It codes for CASSDHSGAMDGYTF.

This rearrangement joins TRBV30 to TRBJ2-5; TRBD2 aligns across 12 bases. The CDR3 contains 15 residues. Germline CDR1 is GTSNPN and CDR2 is SVGIG (reference sequence). J gave up 5 bases and V 4 bases, and 8 bases lay outside the gene matches. The CDR3 region is CAWIDLLAGGETQYF. CDR3 bases: TGTGCCTGGATTGACCTACTAGCGGGGGGCGAGACCCAGTACTTC. Full variable domain (rest looked up from reference TRBV30 and TRBJ2-5): SQTIHQWPATLVQPVGSPLSLECTVEGTSNPNLYWYRQAAGRGLQLLFYSVGIGQISSEVPQNLSASRPQDRQFILSSKKLLLSDSGFYLCAWIDLLAGGETQYFGPGTRLLVL.